This is a list of T cell receptor beta chains from one sample in a study of T cells in Graves' hyperthyroidism and ophthalmopathy. Each CDR3 protein gets one entry after TCRdb re-called the multiplex PCR reads with MiXCR. The table lists 500,000 or so distinct CDR3 sequences, around 15% of them singletons. What was sequenced was blood. These receptors all come from a woman aged 25-40 years with Graves' ophthalmopathy. CDR3s include the opening cysteine and the closing phenylalanine or tryptophan. D genes are given only for firm matches. Part of the rows lack a size; the others show once, few, many or a class for expanded clones.

d_gene	abundance	v_gene	j_gene	CDR3aa	CDR3nt
TRBD1	many	TRBV18	TRBJ2-7	CASSPADRTYEQYF	TGTGCCAGCTCACCCGCGGACAGGACCTACGAGCAGTACTTC
NA	many	TRBV5-5	TRBJ1-4	CASSFWAGNEKLFF	TGTGCCAGCAGCTTTTGGGCAGGGAATGAAAAACTGTTTTTT
TRBD2	many	TRBV28	TRBJ2-3	CASENLRAGGTDTQYF	TGTGCCAGCGAAAACTTAAGAGCGGGAGGCACAGATACGCAGTATTTT
NA	many	TRBV7-8	TRBJ2-7	CASSLPPVTREYF	TGTGCCAGCAGCTTACCCCCTGTTACGAGGGAGTACTTC
TRBD2	many	TRBV28	TRBJ2-1	CASHSGDREGGEQFF	TGTGCCAGTCACTCAGGCGATCGGGAGGGGGGAGAGCAGTTCTTC
TRBD2	NA	TRBV7-2	TRBJ2-1	CASSLVAGRNEQFF	TGTGCCAGCAGCTTAGTAGCGGGACGGAATGAGCAGTTCTTC
TRBD1	once	TRBV9	TRBJ2-5	CASSSTPGTGGETQYF	TGTGCCAGCAGCTCCACCCCCGGGACAGGGGGAGAGACCCAGTACTTC
NA	many	TRBV13	TRBJ2-7	CASSAYSYEQYF	TGTGCCAGCAGCGCCTACTCCTACGAGCAGTACTTC
TRBD1	few	TRBV19	TRBJ2-7	CASTPGTGGSYEQYF	TGTGCCAGTACCCCCGGGACAGGGGGTTCCTACGAGCAGTACTTC
TRBD1	few	TRBV18	TRBJ2-2	CASSPFRTGINTGELFF	TGTGCCAGCTCACCTTTCCGGACAGGGATAAACACCGGGGAGCTGTTTTTT
NA	few	TRBV5-6	TRBJ2-2	CASSKGGPRAPGELFF	TGTGCCAGCAGCAAAGGGGGACCCAGGGCCCCCGGGGAGCTGTTTTTT
NA	many	TRBV20-1	TRBJ2-5	CSAIPFARGQETQYF	TGCAGTGCGATCCCCTTTGCGAGGGGACAAGAGACCCAGTACTTC
TRBD2	many	TRBV7-9	TRBJ2-3	CASSSSGLADSMSSTDTQYF	TGTGCCAGCAGCTCCTCGGGGCTAGCGGACTCGATGTCTAGCACAGATACGCAGTATTTT
NA	NA	TRBV2	TRBJ1-4	CASSELVNEKLFF	TGTGCCAGCAGTGAATTGGTTAATGAAAAACTGTTTTTT
NA	NA	TRBV7-9	TRBJ1-1	CASSLSVQMAFF	TGTGCCAGCAGCTTAAGCGTCCAGATGGCTTTCTTT
NA	few	TRBV5-1	TRBJ2-1	CASSLGARETAYNEQFF	TGCGCCAGCAGCTTGGGGGCTCGGGAGACAGCTTACAATGAGCAGTTCTTC
NA	many	TRBV6-1	TRBJ1-6	CASSGWSLPLHF	TGTGCCAGCAGTGGATGGTCTTTACCCCTCCACTTT
TRBD1	NA	TRBV7-2	TRBJ2-2	CASNRDSYTGELFF	TGTGCCAGCAACCGGGACAGCTACACCGGGGAGCTGTTTTTT
NA	many	TRBV5-1	TRBJ2-1	CASSLSLNNEQFF	TGTGCCAGCAGCTTAAGTCTGAACAATGAGCAGTTCTTC
TRBD1	NA	TRBV6-1	TRBJ2-7	CASSIGQVDEQYF	TGTGCCAGCAGCATAGGACAGGTCGACGAGCAGTACTTC
NA	few	TRBV11-2	TRBJ1-5	CASSLDGPHQPQHF	TGTGCCAGCAGCTTAGATGGGCCGCATCAGCCCCAGCATTTT
TRBD2	few	TRBV3-1	TRBJ2-5	CASSQLQMGDYQYF	TGTGCCAGCAGCCAACTCCAAATGGGGGACTATCAGTACTTC
TRBD2	many	TRBV5-1	TRBJ2-7	CASSLGTNYEQYF	TGTGCCAGCAGCTTAGGGACTAACTACGAGCAGTACTTC
NA	many	TRBV7-2	TRBJ1-1	CASSYLGTEAFF	TGTGCCAGCAGCTATTTAGGCACTGAAGCTTTCTTT
NA	NA	TRBV6-2/TRBV6-3	TRBJ1-1	CASSYDSIMTEAFF	TGTGCCAGCAGTTATGACAGTATCATGACTGAAGCTTTCTTT
NA	many	TRBV6-2/TRBV6-3	TRBJ2-7	CASSLWGNYEQYF	TGTGCCAGCAGTTTGTGGGGGAACTACGAGCAGTACTTC
NA	many	TRBV6-1	TRBJ1-2	CASSNGAESGYTF	TGTGCCAGCAGCAATGGGGCAGAAAGCGGCTACACCTTC
NA	many	TRBV7-2	TRBJ1-4	CASSLDSTTNEKLFF	TGTGCCAGCAGCTTAGACTCGACAACTAATGAAAAACTGTTTTTT
NA	few	TRBV11-2	TRBJ1-6	CASSLLPTGVNSPLHF	TGTGCCAGCAGCTTACTCCCGACAGGCGTTAATTCACCCCTCCACTTT
NA	NA	TRBV4-3	TRBJ1-2	CASSQVPDNYGYTF	TGCGCCAGCAGCCAAGTACCAGATAACTATGGCTACACCTTC
NA	many	TRBV19	TRBJ2-7	CASSITWGAYEQYF	TGTGCCAGTAGTATAACTTGGGGGGCCTACGAGCAGTACTTC